The present T cell receptor beta chain was sequenced within a study of OX40 agonist ivuxolimab in advanced cancers. Study-wide results and caveats: Low normalized T-cell clonal expansion also characterized some of the nonresponders.

In regard to this clone: No antigen is known for it.

TCRdb's copy holds only in-frame clones and misses some; the assay was immunoSEQ multiplex PCR. The sample has about 58,000 clones, over 75% seen once. The TCR originated in an adult with an advanced solid tumor such as melanoma, head and neck, liver or kidney cancer. The sample was CD4+ or CD8+ T cells sorted from blood, taken in a trial of the OX40 agonist ivuxolimab.

The CDR3 spells CASSLGVGETQYF. In DNA form, the CDR3 reads TGCGCCAGCAGCTTGGGGGTAGGGGAGACCCAGTACTTC. This chain joins TRBV5-1 and TRBJ2-5; no reliable D call. V was shortened by 0 bases and J by 5 bases, with 8 bases between the two germline ends. The CDR3 contains 13 residues. In germline, CDR1 is SGHRS, CDR2 YFSETQ.